The 5 T cell receptor beta chains below were found in one sample sequenced in a study of cytomegalovirus exposure and HLA in healthy donors. Both 60 Vbeta primers and 13 Jbeta primers went into the PCR. Data came from immunoSEQ multiplex PCR; TCRdb stores just in-frame clones and leaves some out. The sample consists of some 150,000 clones, 80% of them appearing once. Sequenced sample: PBMCs. These receptors were taken from a man aged 30-40 years in good health and CMV-seronegative.

V gene TRBV2 combines with J gene TRBJ1-2, with 10 bases identical to TRBD1. With 7 bases clipped from V and 4 bases from J, the junction kept 6 bases outside the gene matches. CDR3 length equals 14 residues. Germline CDR1 reads SNHLY; CDR2 reads FYNNEI. CDR3: CASIRTGGFYGYTF. Written as DNA, the CDR3 is TGTGCCAGCATTAGGACAGGGGGGTTCTATGGCTACACCTTC.

The chain is built from TRBV28 and TRBJ2-5; the D gene is possibly TRBD1 (6 bases). CDR3 length: 16 amino acids. The germline CDR1 and CDR2 sequences are MDHEN and SYDVKM. V lost 6 bases to trimming and J lost 3 bases, with 20 bases between them. CDR3: CASSRYGGQGKETQYF. As DNA, the CDR3 is TGTGCCAGCAGCCGATACGGTGGGCAGGGGAAAGAGACCCAGTACTTC.

This clone was seen more than once but under ten times. The chain carries TRBV7-7 and TRBJ2-5; 8 bases are shared with TRBD2. CDR1 and CDR2 from the germline V gene are SSHAT and FNYEAQ (reference sequence). The CDR3 runs 15 residues. Germline trimming cut 3 bases from V and 5 bases from J; bases unmatched to any gene: 8. For the CDR3, the DNA is TGTGCCAGCAGCTTGCAAGCGGGGGAACCGGAGACCCAGTACTTC. Encoded protein: CASSLQAGEPETQYF. Combining the CDR3 with reference TRBV7-7 and TRBJ2-5 gives the whole variable domain GAGVSQSPRYKVTKRGQDVTLRCDPISSHATLYWYQQALGQGPEFLTYFNYEAQPDKSGLPSDRFSAERPEGSISTLTIQRTEQRDSAMYRCASSLQAGEPETQYFGPGTRLLVL.

The chain combines TRBV27 with TRBJ2-6, with a tentative D call TRBD2 (6 bases). This CDR3 is built from 17 residues. Germline lookup yields CDR1 MNHEY and CDR2 SMNVEV (reference sequence). The V gene lost 7 bases and the J gene lost 3 bases, with 19 bases spanning the gap. The CDR3 DNA follows: TGTGCCAGCACCCTTAGGAGGGCTTCGGGTGGGGCCAACGTCCTGACTTTC. This encodes CASTLRRASGGANVLTF.

The chain is built from TRBV5-1 and TRBJ1-1; 7 nucleotides line up with TRBD1. The CDR3 runs to 13 residues. The trim removed 7 bases at V and 2 bases at J, leaving 5 bases unmatched. Germline V gene sequence: CDR1 SGHRS, CDR2 YFSETQ. The CDR3 spells CASRPGGNTEAFF. For the CDR3, the DNA is TGCGCCAGCCGCCCAGGGGGAAACACTGAAGCTTTCTTT.